These 13 T cell receptor beta chains originate from one sample sequenced in a study of cytomegalovirus exposure and HLA in healthy donors (dated by TCRdb to the late 2010s). The method behind the library was the immunoSEQ multiplex PCR assay. For the multiplex PCR, a mixture combining 60 forward primers for TCR Vbeta segments and 13 reverse primers for TCR Jbeta segments was used. TCRdb limited this immuneACCESS table to in-frame rearrangements with V and J called. A share of clones is missing; checked studies link under half to unresolved V genes, and the rest is unexplained. This sample is represented by around 83,000 clones; about three quarters of them were singletons. Approximately 4.4% of the sample goes to the ten largest clones. Sequenced sample: PBMCs. The receptor source for this set is a male donor in good health and CMV-seropositive.

There are a few counts of this clone. The chain couples TRBV6-5 to TRBJ2-7; D call uncertain. Trimming removed 2 bases from V and 5 bases from J, with 7 bases in between. The CDR3 covers 12 residues. The germline gives CDR1 MNHEY, CDR2 SVGAGI. CDR3 DNA sequence: TGTGCCAGCAGTTACCCGGTCCACGAGCAGTACTTC. Translation: CASSYPVHEQYF.

This clone was seen a single time. V usage is TRBV4-1 and J usage is TRBJ2-7; tentative D call: TRBD1 (6 bases). Trimming took 5 bases from V and 1 from J, leaving 21 bases between them. The germline gives CDR1 MGHRA, CDR2 YSYEKL. The CDR3 extends over 17 amino acids. CDR3 loop: CASSSLLETGISYEQYF. CDR3 nucleotides: TGCGCCAGCAGCTCCCTCTTGGAAACAGGGATTTCCTACGAGCAGTACTTC.

The J gene is TRBJ2-1, the V gene TRBV7-8; D is perhaps TRBD2 (6 bases). This CDR3 is built from 18 residues. CDR1 is SGHVS, CDR2 FQNEAQ, per germline. The V end lost 7 bases, the J end lost 6 bases, and 28 bases lay between the germline ends. CDR3 amino acids: CASIGGLFLGQVGNEQFF. For the CDR3, the DNA is TGTGCCAGCATTGGGGGACTTTTCCTCGGTCAGGTGGGCAATGAGCAGTTCTTC.

The chain joins TRBV7-6 to TRBJ1-2; 8 bases are shared with TRBD1. Germline loops: CDR1 SGHVS, CDR2 FNYEAQ. V gave up 4 bases and J gave up 4 bases; unmatched junction bases: 5. This CDR3 is built from 14 residues. CDR3 nucleotide sequence: TGTGCCAGCAGCTCGCAGGGGGCCGGCTATGGCTACACCTTC. Encoded protein: CASSSQGAGYGYTF.

This chain joins TRBV7-2 and TRBJ2-7, with no clear D. The CDR3 spans 13 residues. Trimming left V 3 bases short and J 0 bases short, with 6 bases between. The germline V gene has CDR1 SGHTA and CDR2 FQGNSA. The CDR3 loop is CASSLQNSYEQYF. The CDR3, as DNA: TGTGCCAGCAGCTTGCAGAACTCCTACGAGCAGTACTTC.

The V call is TRBV19, the J call TRBJ2-1, with 8 nucleotides matching TRBD1. The CDR3 runs to 14 residues. CDR1 and CDR2 from the germline V gene are LNHDA and SQIVND (reference sequence). Losses at the gene ends were 5 bases for V and 7 bases for J; bases not matched to a gene: 7. The CDR3 DNA is TGTGCCAGTAGTGTCCTCAGGGGGCTAAATGAGCAGTTCTTC. It encodes CASSVLRGLNEQFF.

V and J are TRBV19 and TRBJ2-1; no clear D. The V end was cut by 6 bases, the J end by 7 bases, with 10 bases between. The V gene's germline CDR1 is LNHDA and CDR2 SQIVND (reference sequence). The CDR3 loop spans 12 amino acids. CDR3 coding DNA: TGTGCCAGTAGCTTCGTTTCGAATGAGCAGTTCTTC. Encoded protein: CASSFVSNEQFF. The whole variable domain, remainder taken from reference TRBV19 and TRBJ2-1, is DGGITQSPKYLFRKEGQNVTLSCEQNLNHDAMYWYRQDPGQGLRLIYYSQIVNDFQKGDIAEGYSVSREKKESFPLTVTSAQKNPTAFYLCASSFVSNEQFFGPGTRLTVL.

This clone was detected a few times. The chain is built from TRBV6-4 and TRBJ2-7; 7 bases are a match to TRBD2. V lost 0 bases and J lost 0; bases outside the gene matches: 11. Germline V gives CDR1 MRHNA, CDR2 SNTAGT. This CDR3 is 18 amino acids long. The CDR3 sequence is CASSDSGRATATSYEQYF. Here the CDR3 DNA reads TGTGCCAGCAGTGACTCTGGGAGGGCGACAGCTACCTCCTACGAGCAGTACTTC.

V and J are TRBV7-9 and TRBJ2-3; D remains unclear. This CDR3 spans 15 amino acids. The germline CDR1 and CDR2 sequences are SEHNR and FQNEAQ (reference sequence). The V end was cut by 2 bases, the J end by 4 bases, with 13 bases between. The CDR3 DNA reads as TGTGCCAGCAGCTTATTCCGGTCCGCGTCAGATACGCAGTATTTT. It translates to CASSLFRSASDTQYF.

A note on this clone: A junction end diverges from the germline sequence, so it may reflect a read error. The J gene is TRBJ1-1, the V gene TRBV7-9; 7 bases line up with TRBD1. Germline V gene data show CDR1 as SEHNR and CDR2 as FQNEAQ (reference sequence). This CDR3 is built from 13 residues. The DNA for the CDR3 is TGTTCCAGCAGCTCATCACGGGACAGAGAAGCTTTCTTT. Protein sequence: CSSSSSRDREAFF. Full variable domain (rest looked up from reference TRBV7-9 and TRBJ1-1): DTGVSQNPRHKITKRGQNVTFRCDPISEHNRLYWYRQTLGQGPEFLTYFQNEAQLEKSRLLSDRFSAERPKGSFSTLEIQRTEQGDSAMYLCSSSSSRDREAFFGQGTRLTVV.

This clone was detected only a few times. V is TRBV5-1 and J is TRBJ1-5; perhaps TRBD1 as D (5 bases). Germline V CDR1 and CDR2: SGHRS, YFSETQ. CDR3 length equals 13 residues. V was cut by 2 bases and J by 8 bases, with 11 bases left in between. The CDR3 nucleotides are TGCGCCAGCAGCTTTGCACAGGTCGAGCCCCAGCATTTT. It specifies CASSFAQVEPQHF.

The chain has TRBV6-5 and TRBJ1-3; TRBD1 agrees at 9 bases. CDR1 is MNHEY and CDR2 is SVGAGI in the germline V gene. The V gene end was trimmed by 5 bases and the J gene end by 3 bases; junction bases not matched to a gene: 5. The CDR3 runs 15 residues. In DNA, the CDR3 is TGTGCCAGCAGTAAACAGGGGGCAGGTGGAAACACCATATATTTT. Translation: CASSKQGAGGNTIYF.

The V gene is TRBV27, the J gene TRBJ1-2, with D perhaps matching TRBD1 (6 bases). V lost 5 bases to trimming and J lost 7 bases, with 20 bases between them. The CDR3 covers 15 residues. The germline gives CDR1 MNHEY, CDR2 SMNVEV (reference sequence). The CDR3 here is CASSPSTGSLLGYTF. The DNA for the CDR3 is TGTGCCAGCAGTCCCTCGACAGGCTCCCTCCTTGGCTACACCTTC.